This T cell receptor beta chain was obtained from a study of blood T cell repertoires in COVID-19 (dated by TCRdb to between 2020 and 2021). For context, the study as a whole: Collaborator samples came from the United States, Italy and Spain and covered acute and convalescent phases of COVID-19. The prospective study material was composed of cDNA or gDNA derived from T cells, B-cell-depleted T cells, or PBMCs. The dataset comprised deeply sampled blood TCRbeta repertoires from subjects exposed to, actively infected with, or recovered from COVID-19. The repertoires were released in a freely available public database intended as a resource for research on the immune response to SARS-CoV-2. The samples were drawn from the first 160 participants of the ongoing ImmuneRACE study and from 1,254 subjects provided by 6 global collaborators. The sample metadata nearly always contained a de-identified subject ID, COVID-19 status, age in years and sex. HLA class I and class II types, where available, came from metadata supplied by the sample provider rather than from assay-based typing.

TCRbeta CDR3 regions were amplified from genomic DNA using the immunoSEQ Assay, a bias-controlled multiplex PCR. The published analysis was carried out like this. The number of nucleated cells in each sample was estimated from the amplification of reference gene primers within the assay. Sequence reads were collapsed and filtered to measure the absolute abundance of every unique TCRbeta CDR3 rearrangement. Productive Simpson clonality was computed per sample as the square root of Simpson's diversity index over productive rearrangements. TCRdb's version of the immuneACCESS table is confined to in-frame rearrangements and falls short of the full clone set. An unresolved V gene accounts for under half of the shortfall where checked; the remainder is of unknown origin. V and J calls and clone size follow that table, whereas D and trimming were derived from the DNA. The sample profile shows approximately 90,000 clones; about 87% of them were found once. The ten largest clones capture 0.47% of the sample.

Collaborating institutions collected whole blood in K2EDTA tubes following their own protocols. Collaborator samples were shipped for TCRbeta analysis as frozen whole blood, isolated PBMCs, or DNA extracted from either sample type. With respect to this clone: Its antigen remains undetermined. One base away there is no much larger clone; base qualities are not given.

The germline V end is reduced by 8 bases and the J end by 6 bases; junction bases left unmatched: 6. The germline V gene sets CDR1 to ENHRY and CDR2 to SYGVKD. The CDR3 measures 13 amino acids from cysteine to phenylalanine. Of all the DNA, just the CDR3 is kept, 39 bases in frame from base 1. The full study reports these points: The amount of clinical and demographic metadata varied by source and participant and was provided uncurated.

Sequenced sample: peripheral blood. The source of this sequence is a man between 60 and 70 years old with acute or convalescent COVID-19. Recombination connected TRBV10-3 to TRBJ2-7, with 11 central nucleotides matching TRBD1. The bases are TGTGCCATCGGGTCCGGGACAGGGGGCGAGCAGTACTTC. Its protein reads: CAIGSGTGGEQYF.